The sequence of this T cell receptor (beta chain) was determined in a study of blood T cell repertoires in COVID-19. On the study more broadly: From the United States, Italy and Spain came samples of acute and convalescent COVID-19.

Between the trimmed V and J ends, which lost 2 bases and 2 bases, there was a span of 16 bases. The CDR3 contains 17 residues. Germline V gene sequence: CDR1 KGHDR, CDR2 SFDVKD. Some clones are missing from TCRdb's copy, which holds only in-frame ones; the method was immunoSEQ multiplex PCR. The data hold a few hundred thousand clones, with roughly 90% observed a single time. Sequencing was carried out using peripheral blood. The chain uses TRBV24-1 and TRBJ2-3; the D gene is possibly TRBD1 (5 bases). The sequence derives from a middle-aged woman who had recovered from COVID-19. The CDR3 protein is CATSDSQALGPTDTQYF. The CDR3 DNA is TGTGCCACCAGTGATTCGCAGGCCCTGGGGCCCACAGATACGCAGTATTTT.